This T cell receptor beta chain is from a study of T cells in Graves' hyperthyroidism and ophthalmopathy. General study findings and limits: Ophthalmopathy prediction by the model preceded onset by a median approximately six months.

The germline V gene has CDR1 PRHDT and CDR2 FYEKMQ (reference sequence). The CDR3 totals 15 residues. The investigators amplified TCR beta CDR3 regions from RNA transcripts. HTBI primers were used for first-round RT-PCR of the TCR CDR3. MiXCR was run by TCRdb on the multiplex PCR reads, yielding one entry per CDR3 protein. The data show some 770,000 distinct CDR3 sequences, 15% to 20% seen once. The patients, who ranged from 18 to 65 in age, presented with newly diagnosed hyperthyroidism lasting under 2 months. The diagnostic basis comprised clinical symptoms, serum thyroxine and TRAb, thyroid ultrasound and orbital computed tomography. This clonotype turned up a few times. The antigen is unknown. At one of its ends the junction is not consistent with the germline gene, which may arise from a read error.

Sequenced sample: blood. This sequence joins TRBV13 and TRBJ2-1; tentative D call: TRBD2 (6 bases). The TCR sequence derives from a man aged 18-30 years with Graves' hyperthyroidism. CDR3 sequence: CASTLASPSGGEQFF. Here the CDR3 DNA reads TGTGCCAGCACCTTAGCGTCTCCCTCTGGGGGGGAGCAGTTCTTC.